A single sample is the source of the 2 T cell receptor beta chains below, sequenced in a study of CD8+ T cells in alopecia areata. Extracted RNA was reverse transcribed into cDNA, the sequencing template. Clones were sequenced by immunoSEQ multiplex PCR, and TCRdb holds only the in-frame ones, with some missing. The sample records fewer than 200,000 clones, around 60% being singletons. The treatment was: oral pan-JAK inhibitor, 5-10 mg twice daily. The sample here was CD8+ T cells sorted from blood, taken at week 24, from a patient treated with tofacitinib. These receptors all come from a human donor with alopecia areata.

The J gene is TRBJ2-7, the V gene TRBV29-1; D perhaps matches TRBD1 (5 bases). CDR3 length: 14 residues. Trimming pared 3 bases from V and 3 bases from J, leaving 15 bases between. Germline V lookup: CDR1 SQVTM, CDR2 ANQGSEA. The CDR3 DNA follows: TGCAGCGTTGATGGGGTGGACAACAACTACGAGCAGTACTTC. Translated: CSVDGVDNNYEQYF.

CDR3 DNA sequence: TGTGCCTGGAGTGTAGTTGCTAACTATGGCTACACCTTC. It codes for CAWSVVANYGYTF. This chain joins TRBV30 and TRBJ1-2; no firm D call. The CDR3 consists of 13 residues. V lost 0 bases, J lost 0 bases, and 5 bases lay in between. The germline gives CDR1 GTSNPN, CDR2 SVGIG (reference sequence).